In its sample, the clone carrying this TCR beta chain was seen a few times. The sample belongs to a study of blood T cell repertoires in COVID-19. Study summary: PBMCs, B-cell-depleted T cells, or T cells were the source of the cDNA or gDNA that made up the material.

How the authors handled the data: Quantification of nucleated cells was approximated via reference gene primer amplification. The protocol was immunoSEQ multiplex PCR, while the TCRdb copy is restricted to in-frame clones and leaves out a portion. V, J and clone size reflect that table, while D and trimming were determined from the DNA. The repertoire holds about 200,000 clones, 85% seen once, with under 0.95% in the top ten. The V gene's germline CDR1 is SQVTM and CDR2 ANQGSEA. CDR3 length: 13 amino acids. V was trimmed by 6 bases and J by 7 bases, leaving 16 bases between them. This sequence originates from a man aged 55 to 69 with COVID-19, enrolled during active disease. Sequenced sample: peripheral blood. The gene calls are TRBV29-1 and TRBJ2-1; TRBD2 is a possible D gene (6 bases). CDR3 DNA: TGCAGCGTGGGAGGCCCGTCCGGGAATGAGCAGTTCTTC. Amino acid sequence: CSVGGPSGNEQFF.